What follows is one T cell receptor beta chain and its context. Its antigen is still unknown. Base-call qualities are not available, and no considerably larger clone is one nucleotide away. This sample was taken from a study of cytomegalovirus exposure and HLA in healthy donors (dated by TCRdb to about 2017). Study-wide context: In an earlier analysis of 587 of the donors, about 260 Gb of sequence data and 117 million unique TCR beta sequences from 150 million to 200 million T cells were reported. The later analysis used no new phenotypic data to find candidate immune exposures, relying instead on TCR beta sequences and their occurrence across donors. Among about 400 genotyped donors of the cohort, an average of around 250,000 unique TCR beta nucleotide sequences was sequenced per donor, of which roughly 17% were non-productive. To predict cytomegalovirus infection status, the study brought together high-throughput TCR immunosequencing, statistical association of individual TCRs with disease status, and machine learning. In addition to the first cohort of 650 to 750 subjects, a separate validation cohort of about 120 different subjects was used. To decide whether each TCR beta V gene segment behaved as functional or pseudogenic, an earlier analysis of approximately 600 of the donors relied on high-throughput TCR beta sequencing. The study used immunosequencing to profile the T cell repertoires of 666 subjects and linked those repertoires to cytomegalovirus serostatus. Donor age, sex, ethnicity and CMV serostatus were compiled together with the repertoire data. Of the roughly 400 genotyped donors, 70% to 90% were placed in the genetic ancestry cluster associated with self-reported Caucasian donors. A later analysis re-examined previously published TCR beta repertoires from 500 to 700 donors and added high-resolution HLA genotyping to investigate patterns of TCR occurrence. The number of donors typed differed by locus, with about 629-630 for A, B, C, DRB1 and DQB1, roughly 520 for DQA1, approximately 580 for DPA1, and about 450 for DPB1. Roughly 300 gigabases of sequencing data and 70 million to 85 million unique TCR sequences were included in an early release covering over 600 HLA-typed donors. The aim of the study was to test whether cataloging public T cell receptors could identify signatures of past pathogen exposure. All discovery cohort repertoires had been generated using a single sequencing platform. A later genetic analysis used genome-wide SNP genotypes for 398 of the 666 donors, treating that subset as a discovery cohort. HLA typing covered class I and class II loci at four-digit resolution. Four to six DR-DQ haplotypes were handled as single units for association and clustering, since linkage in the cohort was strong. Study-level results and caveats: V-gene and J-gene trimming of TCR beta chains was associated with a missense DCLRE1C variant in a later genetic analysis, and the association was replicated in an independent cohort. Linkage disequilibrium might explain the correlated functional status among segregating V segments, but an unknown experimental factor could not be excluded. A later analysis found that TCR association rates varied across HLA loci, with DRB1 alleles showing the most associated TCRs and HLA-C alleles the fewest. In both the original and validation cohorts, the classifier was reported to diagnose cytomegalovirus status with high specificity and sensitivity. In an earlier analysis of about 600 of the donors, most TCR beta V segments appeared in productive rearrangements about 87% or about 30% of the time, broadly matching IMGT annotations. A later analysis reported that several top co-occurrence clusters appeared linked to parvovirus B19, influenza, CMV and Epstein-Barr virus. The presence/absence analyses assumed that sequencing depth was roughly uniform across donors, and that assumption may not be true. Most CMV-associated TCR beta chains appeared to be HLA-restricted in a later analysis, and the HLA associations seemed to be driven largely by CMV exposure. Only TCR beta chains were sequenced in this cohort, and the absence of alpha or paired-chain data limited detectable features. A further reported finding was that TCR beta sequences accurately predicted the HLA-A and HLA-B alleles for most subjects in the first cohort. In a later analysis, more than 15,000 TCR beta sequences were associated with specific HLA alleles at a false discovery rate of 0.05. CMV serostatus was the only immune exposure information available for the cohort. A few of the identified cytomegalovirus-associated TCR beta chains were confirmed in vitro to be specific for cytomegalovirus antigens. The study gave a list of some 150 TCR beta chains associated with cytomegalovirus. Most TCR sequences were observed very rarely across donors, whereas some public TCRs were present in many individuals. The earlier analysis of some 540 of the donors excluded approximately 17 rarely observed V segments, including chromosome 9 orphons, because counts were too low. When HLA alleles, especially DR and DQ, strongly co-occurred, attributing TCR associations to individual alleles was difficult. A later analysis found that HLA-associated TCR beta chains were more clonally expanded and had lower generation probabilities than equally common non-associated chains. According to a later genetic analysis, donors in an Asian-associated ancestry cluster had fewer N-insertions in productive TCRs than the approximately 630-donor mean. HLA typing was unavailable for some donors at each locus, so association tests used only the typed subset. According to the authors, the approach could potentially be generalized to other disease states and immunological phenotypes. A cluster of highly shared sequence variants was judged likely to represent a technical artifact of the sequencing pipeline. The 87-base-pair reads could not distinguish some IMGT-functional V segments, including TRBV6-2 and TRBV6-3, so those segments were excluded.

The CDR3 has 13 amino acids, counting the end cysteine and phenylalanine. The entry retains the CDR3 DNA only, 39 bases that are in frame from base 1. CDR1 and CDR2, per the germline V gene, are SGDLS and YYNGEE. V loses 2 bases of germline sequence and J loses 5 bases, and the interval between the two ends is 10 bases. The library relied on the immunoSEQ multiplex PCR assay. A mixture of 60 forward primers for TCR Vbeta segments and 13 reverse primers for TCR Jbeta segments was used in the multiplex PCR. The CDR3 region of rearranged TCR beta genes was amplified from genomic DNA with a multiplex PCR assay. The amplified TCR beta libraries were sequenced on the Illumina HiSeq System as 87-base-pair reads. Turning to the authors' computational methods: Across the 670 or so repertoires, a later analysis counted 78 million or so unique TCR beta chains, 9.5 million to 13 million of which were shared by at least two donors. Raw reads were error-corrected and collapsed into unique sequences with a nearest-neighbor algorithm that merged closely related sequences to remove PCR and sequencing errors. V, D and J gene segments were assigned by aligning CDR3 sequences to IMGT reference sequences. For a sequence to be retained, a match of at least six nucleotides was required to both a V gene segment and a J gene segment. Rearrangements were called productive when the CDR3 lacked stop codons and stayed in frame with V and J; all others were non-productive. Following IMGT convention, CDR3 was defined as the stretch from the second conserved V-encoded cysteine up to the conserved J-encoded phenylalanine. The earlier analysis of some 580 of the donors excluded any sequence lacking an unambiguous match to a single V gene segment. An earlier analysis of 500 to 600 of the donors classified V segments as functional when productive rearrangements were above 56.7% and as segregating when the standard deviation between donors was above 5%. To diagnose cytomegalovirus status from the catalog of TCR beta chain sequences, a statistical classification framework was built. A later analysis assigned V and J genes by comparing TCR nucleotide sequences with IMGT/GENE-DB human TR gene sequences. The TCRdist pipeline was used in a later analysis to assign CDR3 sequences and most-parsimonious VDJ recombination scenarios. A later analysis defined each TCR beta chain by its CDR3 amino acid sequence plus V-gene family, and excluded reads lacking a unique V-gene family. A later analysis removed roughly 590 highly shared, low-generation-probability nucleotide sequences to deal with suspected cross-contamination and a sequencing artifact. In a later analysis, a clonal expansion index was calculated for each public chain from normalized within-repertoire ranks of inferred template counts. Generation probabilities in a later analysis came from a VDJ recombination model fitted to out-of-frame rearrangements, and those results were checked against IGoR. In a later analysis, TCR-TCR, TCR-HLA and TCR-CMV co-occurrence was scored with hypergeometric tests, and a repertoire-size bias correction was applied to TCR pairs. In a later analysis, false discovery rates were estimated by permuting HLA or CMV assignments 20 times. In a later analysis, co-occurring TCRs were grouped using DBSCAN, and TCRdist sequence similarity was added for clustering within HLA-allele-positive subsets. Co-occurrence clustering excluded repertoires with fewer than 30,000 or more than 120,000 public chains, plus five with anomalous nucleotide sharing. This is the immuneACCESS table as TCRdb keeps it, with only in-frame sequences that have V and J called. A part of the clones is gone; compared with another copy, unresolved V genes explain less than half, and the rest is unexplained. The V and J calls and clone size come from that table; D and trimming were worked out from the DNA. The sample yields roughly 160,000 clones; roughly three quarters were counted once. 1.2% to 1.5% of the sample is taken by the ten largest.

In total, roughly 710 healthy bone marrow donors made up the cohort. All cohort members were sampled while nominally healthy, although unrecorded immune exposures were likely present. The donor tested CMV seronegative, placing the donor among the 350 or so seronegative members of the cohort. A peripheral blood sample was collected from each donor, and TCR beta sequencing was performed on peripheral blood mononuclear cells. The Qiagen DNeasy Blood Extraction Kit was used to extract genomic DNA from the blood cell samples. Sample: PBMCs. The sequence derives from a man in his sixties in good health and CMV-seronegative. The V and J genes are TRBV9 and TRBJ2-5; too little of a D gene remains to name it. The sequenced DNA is TGTGCCAGCAGCGTTGCACCCGGGGAGACCCAGTACTTC. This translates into CASSVAPGETQYF.